This T cell receptor (beta chain) was documented in a study of monozygotic twins with inflammatory bowel disease. Study results and limitations: Clonotypes shared with others were fewer in IBD patients than in healthy twins, especially with disease activity.

Regarding this clonotype: Antigen specificity is unknown.

TCRdb re-analyzed the 5' RACE reads; it lists each CDR3 protein once, without DNA. The listing records under 150,000 distinct CDR3 sequences. Germline assignment: CDR1 SGHAT and CDR2 FQNNGV. CDR3 length: 16 residues. The sequenced sample consisted of blood. The V gene is TRBV11-2, the J gene TRBJ2-1; TCRdb's assignment of TRBD2 cannot be checked, as there is no DNA. The clonotype was recovered from a human donor with ulcerative colitis or Crohn's disease, or a healthy co-twin of an affected twin (not recorded which). CDR3 sequence reads: CASSPLAGGFYNEQFF.